This T cell receptor (beta chain) was sequenced for a study of T cell responses to AZD1222 COVID-19 vaccine. Study-level findings and limits: AZD1222 recipients seropositive at baseline numbered only six. Most donors were white British, females outnumbered males, and clonal diversity was possibly underestimated. After the peak T cell response, and only then, were repertoires sampled. Among spike-specific TCRs, nearly half reportedly target unmutated variant regions.

The protocol was immunoSEQ multiplex PCR, while the TCRdb copy is restricted to in-frame clones and leaves out a portion. The top ten clones hold 7% of a sample with about 34,000 clones, roughly nine tenths of them seen once. As to this clone: Its specificity is unknown.

The CDR3 is made up of 19 amino acids. V lost 5 bases and J lost 0; bases outside the gene matches: 12. Germline V gene sequence: CDR1 MDHEN, CDR2 SYDVKM. The chain is built from TRBV28 and TRBJ2-2; 10 bases line up with TRBD2. The sample in question was peripheral blood, obtained on day 0 of AZD1222 vaccination. The sequence was obtained from an adult in good health. In DNA form, the CDR3 reads TGTGCCAGCAGTGAAACACTAGCGGGAAAGCCAACGAACACCGGGGAGCTGTTTTTT. Amino acids: CASSETLAGKPTNTGELFF.